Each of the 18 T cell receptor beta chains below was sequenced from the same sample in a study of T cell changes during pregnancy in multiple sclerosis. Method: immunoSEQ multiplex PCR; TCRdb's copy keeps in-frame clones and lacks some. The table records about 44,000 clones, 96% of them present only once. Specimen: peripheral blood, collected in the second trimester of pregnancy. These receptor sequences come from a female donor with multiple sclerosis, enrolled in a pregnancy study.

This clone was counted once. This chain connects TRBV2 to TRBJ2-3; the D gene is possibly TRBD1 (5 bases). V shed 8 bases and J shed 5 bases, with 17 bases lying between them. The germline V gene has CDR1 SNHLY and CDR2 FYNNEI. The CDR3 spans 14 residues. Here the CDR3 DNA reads TGTGCCAGCGGCCGATCGGACACCTTAGATACGCAGTATTTT. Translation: CASGRSDTLDTQYF.

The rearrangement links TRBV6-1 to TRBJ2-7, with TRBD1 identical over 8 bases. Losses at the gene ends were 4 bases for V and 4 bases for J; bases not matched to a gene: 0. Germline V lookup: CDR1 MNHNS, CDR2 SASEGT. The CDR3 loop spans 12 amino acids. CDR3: CASSGTGYEQYF. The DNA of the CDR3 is TGTGCCAGCAGTGGGACAGGGTACGAGCAGTACTTC.

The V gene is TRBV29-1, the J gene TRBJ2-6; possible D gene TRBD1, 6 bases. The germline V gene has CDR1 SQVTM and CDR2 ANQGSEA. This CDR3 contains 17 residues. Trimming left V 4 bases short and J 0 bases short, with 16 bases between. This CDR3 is CSVAPRQGSSGANVLTF. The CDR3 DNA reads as TGCAGCGTTGCCCCCCGGCAGGGGTCCTCTGGGGCCAACGTCCTGACTTTC. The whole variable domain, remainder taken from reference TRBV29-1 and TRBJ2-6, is SAVISQKPSRDICQRGTSLTIQCQVDSQVTMMFWYRQQPGQSLTLIATANQGSEATYESGFVIDKFPISRPNLTFSTLTVSNMSPEDSSIYLCSVAPRQGSSGANVLTFGAGSRLTVL.

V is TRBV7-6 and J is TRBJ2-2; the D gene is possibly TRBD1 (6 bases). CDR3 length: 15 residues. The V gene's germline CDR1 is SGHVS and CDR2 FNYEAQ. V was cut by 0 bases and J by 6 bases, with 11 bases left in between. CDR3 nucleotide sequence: TGTGCCAGCAGCTTAGCAAGGGCAGGGGCCGGGGAGCTGTTTTTT. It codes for CASSLARAGAGELFF.

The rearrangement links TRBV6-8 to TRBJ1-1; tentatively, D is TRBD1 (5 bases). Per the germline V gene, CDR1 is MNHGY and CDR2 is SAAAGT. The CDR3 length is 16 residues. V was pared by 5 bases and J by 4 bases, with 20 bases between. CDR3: CASSPIGTGFGTEAFF. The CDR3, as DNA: TGTGCCAGCAGTCCCATCGGGACTGGGTTTGGCACTGAAGCTTTCTTT.

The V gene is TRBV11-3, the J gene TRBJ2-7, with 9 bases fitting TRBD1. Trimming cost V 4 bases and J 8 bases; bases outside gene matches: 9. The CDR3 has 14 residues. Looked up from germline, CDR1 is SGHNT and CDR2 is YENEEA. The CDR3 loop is CASSWTGDRSKQYF. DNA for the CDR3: TGTGCCAGCAGCTGGACAGGGGATAGGTCGAAGCAGTACTTC. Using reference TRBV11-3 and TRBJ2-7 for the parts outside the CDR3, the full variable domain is EAGVVQSPRYKIIEKKQPVAFWCNPISGHNTLYWYLQNLGQGPELLIRYENEEAVDDSQLPKDRFSAERLKGVDSTLKIQPAELGDSAVYLCASSWTGDRSKQYFGPGTRLTVT.

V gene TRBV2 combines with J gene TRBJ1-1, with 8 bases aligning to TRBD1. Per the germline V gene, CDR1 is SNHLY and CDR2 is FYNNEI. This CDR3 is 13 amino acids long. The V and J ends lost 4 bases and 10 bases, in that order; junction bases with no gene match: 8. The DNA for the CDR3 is TGTGCCAGCAGTGCCGACAGGGGTGCCGGAGCTTTCTTT. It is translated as CASSADRGAGAFF.

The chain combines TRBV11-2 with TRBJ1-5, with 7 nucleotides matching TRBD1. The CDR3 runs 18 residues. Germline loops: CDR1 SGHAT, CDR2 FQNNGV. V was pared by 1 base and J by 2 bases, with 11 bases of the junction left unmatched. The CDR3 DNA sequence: TGTGCCAGCAGCTTAGGGGGGTTGGCAGGGGGAGGCAATCAGCCCCAGCATTTT. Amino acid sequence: CASSLGGLAGGGNQPQHF.

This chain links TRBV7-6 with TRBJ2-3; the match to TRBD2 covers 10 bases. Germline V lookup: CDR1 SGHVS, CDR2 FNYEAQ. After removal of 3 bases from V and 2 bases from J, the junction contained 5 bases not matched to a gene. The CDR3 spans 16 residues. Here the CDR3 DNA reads TGTGCCAGCAGCTTTGTAGCGGGGGGTCTCACAGATACGCAGTATTTT. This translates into CASSFVAGGLTDTQYF. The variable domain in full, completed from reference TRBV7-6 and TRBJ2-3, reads GAGVSQSPRYKVTKRGQDVALRCDPISGHVSLYWYRQALGQGPEFLTYFNYEAQQDKSGLPNDRFSAERPEGSISTLTIQRTEQRDSAMYRCASSFVAGGLTDTQYFGPGTRLTVL.

The CDR3 sequence is CASSRPGGNQPQHF. The DNA of the CDR3 is TGTGCCAGCAGTAGACCAGGGGGCAATCAGCCCCAGCATTTT. The chain employs TRBV25-1 and TRBJ1-5; D may be TRBD1 (6 bases). CDR3 size: 14 residues. Trimming took off 5 bases at V and 2 bases at J, with 10 bases between the two ends. The germline gives CDR1 MGHDK, CDR2 SYGVNS.

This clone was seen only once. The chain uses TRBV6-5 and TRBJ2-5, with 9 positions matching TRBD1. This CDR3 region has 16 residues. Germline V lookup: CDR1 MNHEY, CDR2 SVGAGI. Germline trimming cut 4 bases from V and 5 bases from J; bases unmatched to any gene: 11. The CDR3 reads CASSLSTTGGLETQYF. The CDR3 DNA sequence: TGTGCCAGCAGTTTAAGCACCACAGGGGGCTTGGAGACCCAGTACTTC.

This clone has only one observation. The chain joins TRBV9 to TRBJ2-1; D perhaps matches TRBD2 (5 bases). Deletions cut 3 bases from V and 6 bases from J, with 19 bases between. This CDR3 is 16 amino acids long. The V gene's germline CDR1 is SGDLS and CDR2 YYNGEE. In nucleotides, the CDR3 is TGTGCCAGCAGCGAGGAGGTCAGCGCCCTGGGCAATGAGCAGTTCTTC. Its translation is CASSEEVSALGNEQFF.

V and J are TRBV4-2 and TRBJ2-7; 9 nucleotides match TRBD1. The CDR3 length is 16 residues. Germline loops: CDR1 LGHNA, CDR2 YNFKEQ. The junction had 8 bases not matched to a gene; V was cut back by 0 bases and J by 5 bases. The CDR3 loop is CASSQEARRTGDEQYF. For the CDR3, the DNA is TGTGCCAGCAGCCAAGAAGCTCGAAGGACAGGGGACGAGCAGTACTTC.

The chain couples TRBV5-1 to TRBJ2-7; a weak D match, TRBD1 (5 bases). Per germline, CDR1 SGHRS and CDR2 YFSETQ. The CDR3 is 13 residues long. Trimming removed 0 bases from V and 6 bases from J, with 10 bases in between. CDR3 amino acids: CASSLGSGFEQYF. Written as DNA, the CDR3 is TGCGCCAGCAGCTTGGGCTCAGGGTTCGAGCAGTACTTC.

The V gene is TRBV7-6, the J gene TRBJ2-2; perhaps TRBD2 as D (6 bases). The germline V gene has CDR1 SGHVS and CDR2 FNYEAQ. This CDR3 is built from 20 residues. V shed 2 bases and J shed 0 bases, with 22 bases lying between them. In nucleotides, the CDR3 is TGTGCCAGCAGCTTATTGAGGACCGGACTACCGGGTTCGAACACCGGGGAGCTGTTTTTT. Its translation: CASSLLRTGLPGSNTGELFF.

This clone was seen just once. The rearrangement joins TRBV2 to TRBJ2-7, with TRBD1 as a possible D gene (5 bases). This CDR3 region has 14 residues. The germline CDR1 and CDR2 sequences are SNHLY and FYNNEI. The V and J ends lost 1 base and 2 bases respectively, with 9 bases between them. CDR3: CASSEGQRTYEQYF. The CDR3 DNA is TGTGCCAGCAGTGAAGGACAGCGAACCTACGAGCAGTACTTC.

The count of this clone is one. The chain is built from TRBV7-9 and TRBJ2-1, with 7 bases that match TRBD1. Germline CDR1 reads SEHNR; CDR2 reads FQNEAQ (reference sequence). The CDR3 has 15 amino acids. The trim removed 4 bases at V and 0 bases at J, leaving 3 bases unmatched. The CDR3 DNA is TGTGCCAGCAGCTCCCGGGACAGCTCCTACAATGAGCAGTTCTTC. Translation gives CASSSRDSSYNEQFF.

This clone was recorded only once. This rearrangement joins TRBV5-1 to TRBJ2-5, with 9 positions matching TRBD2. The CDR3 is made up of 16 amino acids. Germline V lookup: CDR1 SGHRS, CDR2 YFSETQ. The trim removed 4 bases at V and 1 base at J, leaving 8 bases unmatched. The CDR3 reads CASSPRLAASQETQYF. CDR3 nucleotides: TGCGCCAGCAGCCCGAGACTAGCGGCGTCCCAAGAGACCCAGTACTTC. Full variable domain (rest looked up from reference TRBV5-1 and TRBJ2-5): KAGVTQTPRYLIKTRGQQVTLSCSPISGHRSVSWYQQTPGQGLQFLFEYFSETQRNKGNFPGRFSGRQFSNSRSEMNVSTLELGDSALYLCASSPRLAASQETQYFGPGTRLLVL.